A single sample gave rise to the 21 T cell receptor beta chains below, sequenced in a study of blood T cells in healthy people across ages. Next came a second PCR, run for about 6 to 12 cycles, which used a sample-barcoded 5' primer along with a J-beta primer mix. TCRdb re-analysed the 5' RACE reads in MiXCR, keeping a single row per CDR3 protein. Of more than 1.4 million distinct CDR3 sequences listed, about 40% were seen once; the top ten hold 7% to 9%. Sequences were obtained from blood. These receptors were obtained from a woman between 18 and 29 years old in good health.

The rearrangement uses TRBV29-1 and TRBJ1-1, with D possibly being TRBD1 (5 bases). The CDR3 extends over 13 amino acids. Trimming cost V 7 bases and J 0 bases, with 12 bases left between them. Germline V CDR1 and CDR2: SQVTM, ANQGSEA. The CDR3 DNA sequence: TGCAGCGCGGGGCCTATTTTGAACACTGAAGCTTTCTTT. Translation gives CSAGPILNTEAFF.

The chain combines TRBV14 with TRBJ1-4; D is ambiguous. V shed 2 bases and J shed 14 bases, with 9 bases lying between them. The CDR3 totals 11 residues. Germline V gives CDR1 SGHDN, CDR2 FVKESK. CDR3 region: CASSQHNRLFF. In nucleotides, the CDR3 is TGTGCCAGCAGCCAACATAACCGGCTGTTTTTT.

The CDR3 nucleotides read TGTGCCATCAGTGAAAAAGGGGGGGCAACTAATGAAAAACTGTTTTTT. This sequence encodes CAISEKGGATNEKLFF. V and J are TRBV10-3 and TRBJ1-4; a possible D gene is TRBD1 (6 bases). Germline V gene data show CDR1 as ENHRY and CDR2 as SYGVKD. The ends were cut back, 3 bases at V and 0 bases at J, with 11 bases in the middle. The CDR3 extends over 16 amino acids.

This chain joins TRBV4-3 and TRBJ2-4; 9 nucleotides align to TRBD2. The closer fit of TRBJ2-7 to the DNA end suggests the J call may be wrong. Germline CDR1 and CDR2: LGHNA and YSLEER. The CDR3 spans 13 residues. The CDR3 region has the DNA TGCGCCAGCAGCCAACCGGGACTAGCCGAGCAGTACTTC. Translation: CASSQPGLAEQYF.

J is TRBJ2-1 and V is TRBV7-2; 9 bases are a match to TRBD2. CDR1 SGHTA and CDR2 FQGNSA come from the germline V gene. This CDR3 has 17 amino acids. V lost 3 bases to trimming and J lost 1 base; unmatched junction nucleotides: 7. The CDR3 coding sequence is TGTGCCAGCAGCTTTACCCTAGCGGGGCTTTCCTACAATGAGCAGTTCTTC. Translating it yields CASSFTLAGLSYNEQFF.

This clonotype was recorded a few times. V and J are TRBV2 and TRBJ2-3; D gene unclear. The germline CDR1 and CDR2 sequences are SNHLY and FYNNEI. V lost 0 bases, J lost 6 bases, and 19 bases lay in between. The length of the CDR3 is 17 residues. This chain's CDR3 is CASSEALRDTQLDTQYF. The CDR3 nucleotides read TGTGCCAGCAGTGAAGCGCTTCGTGATACCCAACTGGATACGCAGTATTTT.

Only a few counts were recorded for this clonotype. This chain connects TRBV20-1 to TRBJ1-6; 11 bases are a match to TRBD1. CDR3 length equals 17 residues. Trimming removed 1 base from V and 3 bases from J; junction bases left unmatched: 5. CDR1 DFQATT and CDR2 SNEGSKA come from the germline V gene (reference sequence). CDR3 in amino acids: CSARGWGTGGYNSPLHF. As DNA, the CDR3 is TGCAGTGCTAGAGGTTGGGGGACAGGGGGCTATAATTCACCCCTCCACTTT.

The J gene is TRBJ1-4, the V gene TRBV12-3 or TRBV12-4; 7 bases line up with TRBD1. V gave up 5 bases and J gave up 8 bases; unmatched junction bases: 5. The CDR3 has 13 residues. The CDR3 here is CASSRRDREKLFF. The CDR3 coding sequence is TGTGCCAGCAGTCGCCGGGACAGAGAAAAACTGTTTTTT.

This clonotype has more than one count but fewer than ten. The rearrangement links TRBV4-1 to TRBJ1-3; D is undetermined. Germline V gene data show CDR1 as MGHRA and CDR2 as YSYEKL. V was trimmed by 1 base and J by 2 bases, leaving 9 bases between them. The CDR3 totals 15 residues. The CDR3 protein is CASSQGGRTGNTIYF. The CDR3 DNA follows: TGCGCCAGCAGCCAAGGCGGCCGCACTGGAAACACCATATATTTT.

Concerning this clonotype itself: A much larger clone is a single base away; this may be a read error. CDR3 protein: CATSEGPSGHTGRLYNEQFF. The CDR3 DNA is TGTGCCACCAGTGAAGGTCCTAGCGGGCATACTGGTCGTCTCTACAATGAGCAGTTCTTC. The V gene is TRBV24-1, the J gene TRBJ2-1; 8 bases agree with TRBD2. Losses at the gene ends were 4 bases for V and 3 bases for J; bases not matched to a gene: 19. Germline V gene data show CDR1 as KGHDR and CDR2 as SFDVKD. There are 20 residues in the CDR3.

The CDR3 DNA reads TGTGCCAGCTCTGGACCCGGGACAGGTCCAGGGGCCCTCTGGGAGCAGTACTTC. It specifies CASSGPGTGPGALWEQYF. V and J are TRBV12-3 or TRBV12-4 and TRBJ2-5, with TRBD1 identical over 8 bases. The CDR3 is made up of 18 amino acids. V dropped 8 bases and J dropped 11; count of bases not matched to a gene: 28.

The chain uses TRBV27 and TRBJ2-1; 11 bases fit TRBD2. V lost 2 bases, J lost 2 bases, and 8 bases stayed unmatched. The germline gives CDR1 MNHEY, CDR2 SMNVEV (reference sequence). CDR3 length: 18 amino acids. Written as DNA, the CDR3 is TGTGCCAGCAGTTTAGTTCCAATAGCGGGGGGGGCCTACAATGAGCAGTTCTTC. It specifies CASSLVPIAGGAYNEQFF.

This chain joins TRBV12-3 or TRBV12-4 and TRBJ1-2; 7 nucleotides line up with TRBD1. This CDR3 spans 13 amino acids. V dropped 7 bases and J dropped 8; count of bases not matched to a gene: 10. The CDR3 loop is CASTPTGRGGYTF. For the CDR3, the DNA is TGTGCCAGCACTCCGACAGGGCGAGGAGGCTACACCTTC.

The V gene is TRBV12-3 or TRBV12-4, the J gene TRBJ1-2; 8 bases are shared with TRBD1. The CDR3 length is 15 residues. J lost 5 bases, V lost 7 bases, and 12 bases had no gene match. Here the CDR3 reads CASKVTTGGRYGYTF. The CDR3 DNA is TGTGCCAGCAAAGTTACTACAGGGGGAAGGTATGGCTACACCTTC.

The chain couples TRBV20-1 to TRBJ2-3, with no clear D. V lost 6 bases to trimming and J lost 1 base, with 23 bases between them. The CDR3 has 17 amino acids. The germline V gene has CDR1 DFQATT and CDR2 SNEGSKA (reference sequence). The chain's CDR3 is CSAPLQRPGFRTDTQYF. For the CDR3, the DNA is TGCAGTGCCCCACTTCAGAGACCGGGTTTTCGCACAGATACGCAGTATTTT.

This clonotype occurred a few times. J is TRBJ2-3 and V is TRBV6-2 or TRBV6-3, with 14 bases aligning to TRBD2. This CDR3 contains 17 residues. Looked up from germline, CDR1 is MNHEY and CDR2 is SVGEGT. V was clipped by 2 bases and J by 3 bases; unmatched bases: 4. The chain's CDR3 is CASSYGGTSGRTDTQYF. The CDR3 DNA reads as TGTGCCAGCAGTTACGGCGGGACTAGCGGGAGAACAGATACGCAGTATTTT.

The rearrangement joins TRBV7-9 to TRBJ2-2; D remains ambiguous. This CDR3 is built from 14 residues. The V and J ends lost 6 bases and 5 bases respectively, with 13 bases between them. Germline CDR1 and CDR2: SEHNR and FQNEAQ (reference sequence). The DNA of the CDR3 is TGTGCCAGCAGTCGGCCGCCTGGGACCGGGGAGCTGTTTTTT. It yields the protein CASSRPPGTGELFF. The full variable domain, in which reference TRBV7-9 and TRBJ2-2 provide the parts outside the CDR3, is DTGVSQNPRHKITKRGQNVTFRCDPISEHNRLYWYRQTLGQGPEFLTYFQNEAQLEKSRLLSDRFSAERPKGSFSTLEIQRTEQGDSAMYLCASSRPPGTGELFFGEGSRLTVL.

In this sample, this clonotype turned up many times. CDR3: CSTRQDGNEKLFF. The CDR3, as DNA: TGCAGCACCAGACAGGATGGGAATGAAAAACTGTTTTTT. The chain links TRBV29-1 to TRBJ1-4, with D perhaps TRBD1 (6 bases). CDR1 is SQVTM, CDR2 ANQGSEA, per germline. This CDR3 spans 13 amino acids. Trimming removed 8 bases from V and 5 bases from J, with 15 bases in between. Full variable domain (missing parts from reference TRBV29-1 and TRBJ1-4): SAVISQKPSRDICQRGTSLTIQCQVDSQVTMMFWYRQQPGQSLTLIATANQGSEATYESGFVIDKFPISRPNLTFSTLTVSNMSPEDSSIYLCSTRQDGNEKLFFGSGTQLSVL.

The CDR3 DNA reads TGCAGCGTTCTCCAGGGGAACACTGAAGCTTTCTTT. Residues: CSVLQGNTEAFF. This chain links TRBV29-1 with TRBJ1-1; D is possibly TRBD1 (5 bases). Looked up from germline, CDR1 is SQVTM and CDR2 is ANQGSEA. Trimming took off 5 bases at V and 1 base at J, with 8 bases between the two ends. The CDR3 is made up of 12 amino acids.

This clonotype was seen only a few times. This rearrangement joins TRBV5-6 to TRBJ1-2, with D perhaps TRBD1 (5 bases). Trimming took 4 bases from V and 4 from J, leaving 20 bases between them. This CDR3 comprises 16 residues. Germline assignment: CDR1 SGHDT and CDR2 YYEEEE. In nucleotides, the CDR3 is TGTGCCAGCAGCCCTACCGGGACGGCAGGGACCTATGGCTACACCTTC. This codes for CASSPTGTAGTYGYTF.

This chain uses TRBV11-2 with TRBJ2-1; D may match TRBD1 or TRBD2 (5 bases each). This CDR3 region has 13 residues. Germline V CDR1 and CDR2: SGHAT, FQNNGV. Deletions cut 5 bases from V and 12 bases from J, with 17 bases between. The DNA for the CDR3 is TGTGCCAGCAGCAAGGACCGGGACCTGGGGCAGTTCTTC. Translating it yields CASSKDRDLGQFF.